This T cell receptor beta chain was documented in a study of blood T cells in healthy people across ages. Overall study results and limits: No conclusive comparison of naive versus antigen-experienced cells was possible with unsorted PBMCs.

About this clonotype: The antigen is not known.

Every sample had a minimum of 6.5 million PBMCs isolated. V shed 3 bases and J shed 2 bases, with 19 bases lying between them. The CDR3 is 18 residues long. CDR1 MNHEY and CDR2 SVGAGI come from the germline V gene. Sample-barcoded 5' priming and a J-beta primer mix drove a second PCR of about 6 to 12 cycles. From the 5' RACE reads, TCRdb called clonotypes with MiXCR, one entry per CDR3 protein. The sample carries 650,000 to 1,000,000 distinct CDR3 sequences, roughly 35% recorded once. The genes are TRBV6-5 and TRBJ2-2, with D perhaps given as TRBD1 or TRBD2 (5 bases each). The sample consisted of blood. The receptor's source is a man aged 18 to 30 in good health. The chain's CDR3 is CASSYVPGTGYNTGELFF. The CDR3 region has the DNA TGTGCCAGCAGTTATGTCCCCGGGACGGGGTATAACACCGGGGAGCTGTTTTTT.